This T cell receptor (beta chain) appears in the sequencing data of a study of cytomegalovirus exposure and HLA in healthy donors. Study as a whole: The study's early data release held approximately 91 million unique TCRs from HLA-typed donors. Study results and caveats: Most TCR sequences were rare, but some public TCRs occurred in many donors.

Germline-derived CDR1 and CDR2 are SGHTA and FQGNSA. Trimming removed 6 bases from V and 7 bases from J; junction bases left unmatched: 11. This CDR3 is built from 15 residues. The PCR used 60 Vbeta and 13 Jbeta primers. Original handling: Per a later analysis, the number of unique TCR beta chains was around 80 million, of which roughly 11 million were shared. The assay was immunoSEQ multiplex PCR, and TCRdb's table has in-frame clones only and misses some. V and J calls and clone size are as listed in that table; D and trimming were resolved from the DNA. This table has around 200,000 clones, roughly four fifths appearing once. Remarks on this clone: Its antigen is currently unknown.

The chain recombines TRBV7-2 with TRBJ2-1; the match to TRBD2 covers 8 bases. Sequencing was performed on PBMCs. The clonotype originates from a woman aged 25 to 39 in good health and CMV-seropositive. The CDR3 DNA is TGTGCCAGCAGGTCTAGCGGGCCCCCGGGGAATGAGCAGTTCTTC. Protein sequence: CASRSSGPPGNEQFF. Combining the CDR3 with reference TRBV7-2 and TRBJ2-1 gives the whole variable domain GAGVSQSPSNKVTEKGKDVELRCDPISGHTALYWYRQSLGQGLEFLIYFQGNSAPDKSGLPSDRFSAERTGGSVSTLTIQRTQQEDSAVYLCASRSSGPPGNEQFFGPGTRLTVL.